This TCR beta chain was identified in a study of Ad26.COV2.S vaccination and SARS-CoV-2 variants. The study's findings and limits: Substantial post-vaccination breadth of spike-specific CD8+ and CD4+ T cell responses was reported.

Assay used: immunoSEQ multiplex PCR; TCRdb lists only in-frame clones, some missing. The repertoire includes roughly 380,000 clones, roughly 84% of them detected once, and 3.4% sits in the top ten. Regarding this clone: The antigen is unknown.

Regarding treatment: over 15 received Ad26.COV2.S at low or high dose, single or two shots; about 5 received placebo; per-sample allocation not given. Sampling was performed 63 days after the first vaccine or placebo injection. The CDR3 has 13 residues. Germline V gives CDR1 MNHEY, CDR2 SVGAGI. The V gene lost 0 bases and the J gene lost 3 bases, with 6 bases spanning the gap. The sequenced sample was peripheral blood, obtained in a trial of Ad26.COV2.S vaccine versus placebo. The chain joins TRBV6-5 to TRBJ2-7, with D uncertain. The receptor comes from a person between 18 and 60 years old who received the Ad26.COV2.S COVID-19 vaccine or a placebo. CDR3 DNA: TGTGCCAGCAGTTACTCGCGCCTCTACGAGCAGTACTTC. This encodes CASSYSRLYEQYF.